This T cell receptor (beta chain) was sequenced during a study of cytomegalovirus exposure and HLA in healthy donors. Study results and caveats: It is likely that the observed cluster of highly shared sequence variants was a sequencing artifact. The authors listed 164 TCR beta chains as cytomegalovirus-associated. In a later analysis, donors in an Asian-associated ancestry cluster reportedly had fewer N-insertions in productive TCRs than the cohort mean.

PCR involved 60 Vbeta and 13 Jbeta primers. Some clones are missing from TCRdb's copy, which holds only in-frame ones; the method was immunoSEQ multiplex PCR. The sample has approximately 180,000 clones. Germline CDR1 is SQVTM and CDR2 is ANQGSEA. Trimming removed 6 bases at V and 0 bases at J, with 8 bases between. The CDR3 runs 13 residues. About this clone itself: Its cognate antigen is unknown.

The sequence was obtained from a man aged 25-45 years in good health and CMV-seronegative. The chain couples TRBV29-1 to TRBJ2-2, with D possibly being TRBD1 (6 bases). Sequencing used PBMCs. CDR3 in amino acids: CSVTGANTGELFF. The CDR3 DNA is TGCAGCGTGACAGGAGCGAACACCGGGGAGCTGTTTTTT.